These 28 T cell receptor beta chains share one sample of origin, sequenced in a study of cytomegalovirus exposure and HLA in healthy donors. The PCR was carried out with 60 Vbeta primers and 13 Jbeta primers. The method was immunoSEQ multiplex PCR; TCRdb's version includes in-frame clones alone and lacks a portion of them. The data hold around 150,000 clones, with roughly 80% observed a single time. The sample taken for sequencing was PBMCs. These receptor sequences come from a female donor in good health and CMV-seronegative.

The rearrangement uses TRBV6-6 and TRBJ2-3, with a possible D match to TRBD2 (6 bases). The CDR3 length is 14 residues. V was trimmed by 6 bases and J by 6 bases, leaving 16 bases between them. Germline V gene data show CDR1 as MNHNY and CDR2 as SVGAGI (reference sequence). For the CDR3, the DNA is TGTGCCAGCAGCCCTACGACTAGGCGCGATACGCAGTATTTT. Protein: CASSPTTRRDTQYF.

This clone showed up just once. The chain links TRBV29-1 to TRBJ2-3; possibly TRBD1 for D (6 bases). V was cut by 7 bases and J by 4 bases, with 12 bases left in between. Germline CDR1 SQVTM, CDR2 ANQGSEA. The CDR3 has 12 amino acids. This chain's CDR3 is CSAKQGSDTQYF. Written as DNA, the CDR3 is TGCAGCGCTAAACAGGGCTCAGATACGCAGTATTTT.

The chain employs TRBV7-2 and TRBJ2-2; the D gene is possibly TRBD2 (7 bases). Germline CDR1 and CDR2: SGHTA and FQGNSA. The CDR3 spans 16 residues. The germline V and J ends were trimmed by 4 bases and 4 bases, with 16 bases remaining between them. The CDR3 DNA reads as TGTGCCAGCAGCTCCCCCGGGGGGCCGCCCACCGGGGAGCTGTTTTTT. Translation gives CASSSPGGPPTGELFF.

The chain has TRBV5-1 and TRBJ2-7; 10 bases map to TRBD2. Germline V lookup: CDR1 SGHRS, CDR2 YFSETQ. V was clipped by 3 bases and J by 4 bases; unmatched bases: 4. The CDR3 is made up of 14 amino acids. CDR3 sequence (DNA): TGCGCCAGCAGCTCTTCTAGCGGGGGTTACGAGCAGTACTTC. It translates to CASSSSSGGYEQYF.

This clone was detected only a few times. The chain has TRBV19 and TRBJ1-1, with 7 bases fitting TRBD1. The germline CDR1 and CDR2 sequences are LNHDA and SQIVND (reference sequence). With V trimmed by 6 bases and J by 1 base, 2 bases remained unmatched. CDR3 size: 13 residues. CDR3 protein: CASSPGGNTEAFF. CDR3 nucleotide sequence: TGTGCCAGTAGCCCAGGGGGGAACACTGAAGCTTTCTTT.

The chain has TRBV18 and TRBJ1-2; 9 bases align to TRBD1. Germline CDR1 reads KGHSH; CDR2 reads LQKENI. The CDR3 extends over 15 amino acids. The J segment lost 6 bases and the V segment lost 3 bases, leaving 8 bases of the junction unmatched. DNA for the CDR3: TGTGCCAGCTCACCCAGGGACAGGGCATTGGATGGCTACACCTTC. The encoded protein is CASSPRDRALDGYTF.

The rearrangement joins TRBV10-3 to TRBJ2-3, with 11 bases lining up with TRBD2. V lost 3 bases and J lost 6; bases outside the gene matches: 11. The V gene's germline CDR1 is ENHRY and CDR2 SYGVKD. The CDR3 contains 17 residues. This chain's CDR3 is CAISDSGLAGVADTQYF. CDR3 DNA: TGTGCCATCAGTGACTCCGGACTAGCGGGCGTAGCCGATACGCAGTATTTT.

The chain recombines TRBV7-3 with TRBJ2-1; TRBD2 matches 10 bases. Looked up from germline, CDR1 is SGHTA and CDR2 is FQGTGA. V lost 1 base, J lost 3 bases, and 3 bases stayed unmatched. The CDR3 length is 16 residues. The CDR3 nucleotides are TGTGCCAGCAGCTTAAGAAGGACTAGCGGCTACAATGAGCAGTTCTTC. Protein: CASSLRRTSGYNEQFF.

The rearrangement links TRBV7-9 to TRBJ2-3; 7 nucleotides line up with TRBD2. This CDR3 is built from 16 residues. The J segment lost 1 base and the V segment lost 6 bases, leaving 10 bases of the junction unmatched. Per the germline V gene, CDR1 is SEHNR and CDR2 is FQNEAQ (reference sequence). The CDR3 bases are TGTGCCAGCAGACAAGGGTCCCGGGGGGGCACAGATACGCAGTATTTT. It encodes CASRQGSRGGTDTQYF.

CDR3 coding DNA: TGTGCCAGCAGCTTAGAGGGGACTAGCACAGATACGCAGTATTTT. Its translation is CASSLEGTSTDTQYF. V gene TRBV7-9 combines with J gene TRBJ2-3, with D possibly TRBD2 on 6 matching bases. Looked up from germline, CDR1 is SEHNR and CDR2 is FQNEAQ (reference sequence). Trimming stripped 1 base from V and 0 bases from J, with 8 bases between. CDR3 length: 15 residues.

This chain connects TRBV7-8 to TRBJ2-5; tentatively, D is TRBD2 (5 bases). Trimming cost V 0 bases and J 1 base, with 15 bases left between them. This CDR3 is built from 17 residues. Germline values: CDR1 SGHVS, CDR2 FQNEAQ. Written as DNA, the CDR3 is TGTGCCAGCAGCTTAGCGGGCAGCGGACTTATCCAAGAGACCCAGTACTTC. Translation: CASSLAGSGLIQETQYF. Filled out from reference TRBV7-8 and TRBJ2-5, the complete variable domain reads GAGVSQSPRYKVAKRGQDVALRCDPISGHVSLFWYQQALGQGPEFLTYFQNEAQLDKSGLPSDRFFAERPEGSVSTLKIQRTQQEDSAVYLCASSLAGSGLIQETQYFGPGTRLLVL.

This chain joins TRBV2 and TRBJ2-1, with TRBD2 identical over 7 bases. CDR1 SNHLY and CDR2 FYNNEI come from the germline V gene. The trim removed 7 bases at V and 10 bases at J, leaving 10 bases unmatched. This CDR3 has 13 residues. The DNA for the CDR3 is TGTGCCAGCACCCGGGGAGGGGAGGGGGAGCAGTTCTTC. The encoded protein is CASTRGGEGEQFF.

The chain is built from TRBV19 and TRBJ1-5, with TRBD1 as a possible D gene (6 bases). V lost 3 bases to trimming and J lost 1 base, with 10 bases between them. The CDR3 length is 15 residues. The germline gives CDR1 LNHDA, CDR2 SQIVND (reference sequence). The CDR3: CASSIPRGSNQPQHF. CDR3 coding DNA: TGTGCCAGTAGTATCCCCAGGGGAAGCAATCAGCCCCAGCATTTT.

This clone occurred once. This chain uses TRBV19 with TRBJ2-2; D is possibly TRBD2 (5 bases). CDR3 length: 15 amino acids. Germline V gene sequence: CDR1 LNHDA, CDR2 SQIVND (reference sequence). Trimming removed 7 bases from V and 0 bases from J, with 12 bases in between. CDR3 region: CASTPDWANTGELFF. The CDR3 DNA is TGTGCCAGTACCCCGGACTGGGCGAACACCGGGGAGCTGTTTTTT. The variable domain in full, completed from reference TRBV19 and TRBJ2-2, reads DGGITQSPKYLFRKEGQNVTLSCEQNLNHDAMYWYRQDPGQGLRLIYYSQIVNDFQKGDIAEGYSVSREKKESFPLTVTSAQKNPTAFYLCASTPDWANTGELFFGEGSRLTVL.

CDR3 amino acids: CASSFPQGAPDTGELFF. CDR3 nucleotide sequence: TGTGCCAGCAGCTTTCCACAGGGGGCCCCGGACACCGGGGAGCTGTTTTTT. The genes are TRBV7-9 and TRBJ2-2; the match to TRBD1 covers 9 bases. Germline-derived CDR1 and CDR2 are SEHNR and FQNEAQ (reference sequence). The trim removed 3 bases at V and 3 bases at J, leaving 8 bases unmatched. This CDR3 is 17 amino acids long.

The chain couples TRBV27 to TRBJ1-5; 7 nucleotides line up with TRBD1. The CDR3 covers 15 residues. The V segment lost 6 bases and the J segment 2 bases; nucleotides outside the gene matches: 7. Germline V gene lookup returns CDR1 MNHEY and CDR2 SMNVEV (reference sequence). The CDR3 DNA is TGTGCCAGCAGCAGACAGGGTCTGGGCAATCAGCCCCAGCATTTT. As protein: CASSRQGLGNQPQHF.

The genes are TRBV7-9 and TRBJ1-3; D may be TRBD1 (6 bases). Germline-derived CDR1 and CDR2 are SEHNR and FQNEAQ (reference sequence). V dropped 3 bases and J dropped 2 bases, with 11 bases sitting between them. The CDR3 consists of 15 residues. For the CDR3, the DNA is TGTGCCAGCAGCTTCTCCGGGGGGCCTGGAAACACCATATATTTT. It is translated as CASSFSGGPGNTIYF.

This clone came up a few times. The rearrangement links TRBV19 to TRBJ2-2; weak D call: TRBD2 (5 bases). Trimming took off 2 bases at V and 6 bases at J, with 13 bases between the two ends. The length of the CDR3 is 15 residues. Germline V lookup: CDR1 LNHDA, CDR2 SQIVND (reference sequence). The CDR3 region has the DNA TGTGCCAGTAGTATAAAGAGGCTAGCTTCCGGGGAGCTGTTTTTT. It encodes CASSIKRLASGELFF. Supplemented by reference TRBV19 and TRBJ2-2, the full variable domain reads DGGITQSPKYLFRKEGQNVTLSCEQNLNHDAMYWYRQDPGQGLRLIYYSQIVNDFQKGDIAEGYSVSREKKESFPLTVTSAQKNPTAFYLCASSIKRLASGELFFGEGSRLTVL.

This clone was seen more than once but under ten times. The chain recombines TRBV7-3 with TRBJ2-1; TRBD2 matches 8 bases. The V gene's germline CDR1 is SGHTA and CDR2 FQGTGA. This CDR3 is built from 15 residues. Trimming took 7 bases from V and 2 from J; bases not matched to a gene: 7. CDR3 amino acids: CASIPGGGTYNEQFF. CDR3 sequence (DNA): TGTGCCAGCATCCCCGGCGGGGGGACCTACAATGAGCAGTTCTTC.

The chain couples TRBV6-6 to TRBJ2-1; the match to TRBD2 covers 9 bases. The V gene end was trimmed by 4 bases and the J gene end by 6 bases; junction bases not matched to a gene: 7. The CDR3 is 15 amino acids. CDR1 is MNHNY and CDR2 is SVGAGI in the germline V gene (reference sequence). The CDR3, as DNA: TGTGCCAGCAGTTCACGGACTAGCGCTCGCAATGAGCAGTTCTTC. Its translation: CASSSRTSARNEQFF.

The chain links TRBV7-9 to TRBJ1-2; the D is unclear. The CDR3 runs to 13 residues. The germline V and J ends were trimmed by 5 bases and 3 bases, with 10 bases remaining between them. Germline CDR1 and CDR2: SEHNR and FQNEAQ (reference sequence). The CDR3 coding sequence is TGTGCCAGCAGCCTATCTTCCGACTATGGCTACACCTTC. Its translation: CASSLSSDYGYTF.

The rearrangement links TRBV30 to TRBJ1-1; D is possibly TRBD1 (5 bases). CDR1 is GTSNPN and CDR2 is SVGIG in the germline V gene (reference sequence). This CDR3 spans 10 amino acids. The V and J ends lost 5 bases and 4 bases respectively, with 5 bases between them. CDR3 loop: CAWGATEAFF. Here the CDR3 DNA reads TGTGCCTGGGGGGCCACTGAAGCTTTCTTT.

The chain employs TRBV4-1 and TRBJ1-5; no reliable D call. Trimming cost V 2 bases and J 7 bases, with 15 bases left between them. The V gene's germline CDR1 is MGHRA and CDR2 YSYEKL. The CDR3 is made up of 15 amino acids. The chain's CDR3 is CASSQIDGVAQPQHF. DNA of the CDR3: TGCGCCAGCAGCCAAATCGACGGGGTAGCACAGCCCCAGCATTTT.

The chain couples TRBV4-1 to TRBJ2-7; D not certain. Germline assignment: CDR1 MGHRA and CDR2 YSYEKL. This CDR3 contains 16 residues. The V gene lost 0 bases and the J gene lost 2 bases, with 14 bases spanning the gap. In DNA form, the CDR3 reads TGCGCCAGCAGCCAAGATTATATCTCGGTAACCTACGAGCAGTACTTC. It codes for CASSQDYISVTYEQYF.

The V gene is TRBV10-3, the J gene TRBJ2-5, with 11 bases that match TRBD2. This CDR3 contains 14 residues. Germline CDR1 and CDR2: ENHRY and SYGVKD. V shed 4 bases and J 3 bases; nucleotides not matched to a gene: 1. CDR3 sequence: CAISGSGGEETQYF. The CDR3 DNA follows: TGTGCCATCAGTGGTAGCGGGGGGGAAGAGACCCAGTACTTC.

This clone was counted a single time. The V call is TRBV29-1, the J call TRBJ1-2; perhaps TRBD1 as D (5 bases). Germline lookup yields CDR1 SQVTM and CDR2 ANQGSEA. The CDR3 runs 14 residues. The ends were cut back, 3 bases at V and 0 bases at J, with 11 bases in the middle. The CDR3 DNA reads as TGCAGCGTTGATCCGGGAGGGGCTAACTATGGCTACACCTTC. It is translated as CSVDPGGANYGYTF.

V is TRBV6-1 and J is TRBJ1-3; D possibly corresponds to TRBD1 (5 bases). The CDR3 is 15 residues long. Trimming removed 7 bases from V and 0 bases from J, with 13 bases in between. Germline values: CDR1 MNHNS, CDR2 SASEGT. As DNA, the CDR3 is TGTGCCAGCAACCGACAGTCCCTCTCTGGAAACACCATATATTTT. Translated: CASNRQSLSGNTIYF.

This clone was picked up a small number of times. Other DNA sequences from this sample encode an identical CDR3 as well. The V and J genes are TRBV6-5 and TRBJ2-7, with a possible D match to TRBD1 (5 bases). CDR1 and CDR2 from the germline V gene are MNHEY and SVGAGI. The CDR3 is made up of 15 amino acids. Trimming took 6 bases from V and 2 from J, leaving 17 bases between them. The CDR3 DNA reads TGTGCCAGCAGACTTGTGTGGGGCCCAACCTACGAGCAGTACTTC. Translation gives CASRLVWGPTYEQYF.